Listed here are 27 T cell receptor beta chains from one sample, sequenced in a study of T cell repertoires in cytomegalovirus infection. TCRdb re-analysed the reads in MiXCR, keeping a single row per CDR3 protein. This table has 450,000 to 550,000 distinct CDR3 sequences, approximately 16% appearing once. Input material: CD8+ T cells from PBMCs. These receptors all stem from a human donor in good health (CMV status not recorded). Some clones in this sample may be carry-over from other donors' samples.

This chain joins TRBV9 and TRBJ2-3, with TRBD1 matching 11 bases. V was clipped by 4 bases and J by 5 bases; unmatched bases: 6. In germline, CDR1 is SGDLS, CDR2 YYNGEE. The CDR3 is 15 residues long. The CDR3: CASSPRTGGGDTQYF. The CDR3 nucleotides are TGTGCCAGCAGCCCCCGGACAGGGGGCGGAGATACGCAGTATTTT.

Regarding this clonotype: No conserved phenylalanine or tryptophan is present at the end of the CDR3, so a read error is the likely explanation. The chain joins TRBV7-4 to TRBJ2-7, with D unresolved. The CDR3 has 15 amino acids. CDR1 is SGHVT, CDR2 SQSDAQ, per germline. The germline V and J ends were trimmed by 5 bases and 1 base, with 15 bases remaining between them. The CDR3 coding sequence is TGTGCCAGCAGCAGCCCCCAGACTGGATCCTACGAGCAGTACTTA. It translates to CASSSPQTGSYEQYL.

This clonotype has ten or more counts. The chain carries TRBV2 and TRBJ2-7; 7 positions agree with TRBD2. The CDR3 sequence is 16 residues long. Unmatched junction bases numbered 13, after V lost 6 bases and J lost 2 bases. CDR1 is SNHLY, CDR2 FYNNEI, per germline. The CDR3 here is CASSLYSGQYTYEQYF. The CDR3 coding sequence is TGTGCCAGCAGCCTCTATAGCGGGCAATATACCTACGAGCAGTACTTC.

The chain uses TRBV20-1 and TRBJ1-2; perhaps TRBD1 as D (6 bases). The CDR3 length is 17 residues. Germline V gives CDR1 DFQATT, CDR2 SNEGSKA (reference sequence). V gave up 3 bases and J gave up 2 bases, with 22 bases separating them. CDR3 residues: CSARGLDSDEPNYGYTF. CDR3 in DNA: TGCAGTGCTAGGGGTCTGGACAGTGACGAACCCAACTATGGCTACACCTTC.

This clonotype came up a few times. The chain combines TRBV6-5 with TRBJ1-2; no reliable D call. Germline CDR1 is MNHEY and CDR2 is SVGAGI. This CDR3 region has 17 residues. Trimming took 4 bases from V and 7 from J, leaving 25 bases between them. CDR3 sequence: CASSSQGVEGGGSGYTF. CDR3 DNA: TGTGCCAGCAGTTCCCAAGGCGTGGAGGGAGGAGGCTCTGGCTACACCTTC.

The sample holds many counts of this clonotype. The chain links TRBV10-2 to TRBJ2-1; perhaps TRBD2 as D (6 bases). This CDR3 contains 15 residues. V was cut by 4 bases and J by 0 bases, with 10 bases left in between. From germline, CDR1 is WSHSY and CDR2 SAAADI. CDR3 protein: CASSGVAASYNEQFF. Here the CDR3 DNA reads TGCGCCAGCAGTGGAGTAGCGGCCTCCTACAATGAGCAGTTCTTC.

The CDR3, as DNA: TGTGCCAGCAGCCCATCAGGAGGAGGGGGCCGGGGCAATGAGCAGTTCTTC. Its protein product is CASSPSGGGGRGNEQFF. V usage is TRBV9 and J usage is TRBJ2-1; tentatively, D is TRBD1 (7 bases). V was shortened by 4 bases and J by 6 bases, with 23 bases between the two germline ends. The CDR3 loop spans 17 amino acids. Germline V gene lookup returns CDR1 SGDLS and CDR2 YYNGEE.

DNA of the CDR3: TGTGCCAGCAACGGCAGGGCCTACGAGCAGTACTTC. This gives the protein CASNGRAYEQYF. The chain joins TRBV2 to TRBJ2-7; TRBD1 is a possible D gene (5 bases). This CDR3 has 12 residues. V was trimmed by 7 bases and J by 2 bases, leaving 9 bases between them. Germline values: CDR1 SNHLY, CDR2 FYNNEI.

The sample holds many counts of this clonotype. CDR3 residues: CASGPGQGAGIQYF. The CDR3 DNA is TGTGCTAGTGGTCCAGGACAGGGCGCGGGCATTCAGTACTTC. The chain uses TRBV12-5 and TRBJ2-4; 8 nucleotides line up with TRBD1. CDR3 size: 14 residues. Trimming at V came to 5 bases and at J to 9 bases, leaving 9 bases not matched to a gene. Germline V gene sequence: CDR1 LGHNT, CDR2 FRNRAP. Full variable domain (remainder filled in from reference TRBV12-5 and TRBJ2-4): DARVTQTPRHKVTEMGQEVTMRCQPILGHNTVFWYRQTMMQGLELLAYFRNRAPLDDSGMPKDRFSAEMPDATLATLKIQPSEPRDSAVYFCASGPGQGAGIQYFGAGTRLSVL.

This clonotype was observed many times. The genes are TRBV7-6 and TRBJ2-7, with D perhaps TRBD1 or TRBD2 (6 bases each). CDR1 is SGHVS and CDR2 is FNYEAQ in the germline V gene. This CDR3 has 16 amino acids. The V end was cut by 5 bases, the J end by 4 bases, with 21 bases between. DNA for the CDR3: TGTGCCAGCAGCCCTTCTTGGGGGGCCACCGTTTACGAGCAGTACTTC. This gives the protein CASSPSWGATVYEQYF. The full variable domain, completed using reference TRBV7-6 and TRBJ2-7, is GAGVSQSPRYKVTKRGQDVALRCDPISGHVSLYWYRQALGQGPEFLTYFNYEAQQDKSGLPNDRFSAERPEGSISTLTIQRTEQRDSAMYRCASSPSWGATVYEQYFGPGTRLTVT.

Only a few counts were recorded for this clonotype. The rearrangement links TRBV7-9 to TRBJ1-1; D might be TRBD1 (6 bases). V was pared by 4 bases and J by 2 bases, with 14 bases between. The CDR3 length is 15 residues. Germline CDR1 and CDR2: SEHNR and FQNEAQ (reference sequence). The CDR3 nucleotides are TGTGCCAGCAGCTCGCCCTCAGGGGTTAACACTGAAGCTTTCTTT. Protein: CASSSPSGVNTEAFF.

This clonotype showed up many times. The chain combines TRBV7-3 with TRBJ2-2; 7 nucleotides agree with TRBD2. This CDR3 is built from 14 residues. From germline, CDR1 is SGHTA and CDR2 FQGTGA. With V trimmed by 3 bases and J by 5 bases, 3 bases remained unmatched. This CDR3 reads CASSFWGGTGELFF. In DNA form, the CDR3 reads TGTGCCAGCAGCTTTTGGGGGGGTACCGGGGAGCTGTTTTTT. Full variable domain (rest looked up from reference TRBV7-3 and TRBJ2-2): GAGVSQTPSNKVTEKGKYVELRCDPISGHTALYWYRQSLGQGPEFLIYFQGTGAADDSGLPNDRFFAVRPEGSVSTLKIQRTERGDSAVYLCASSFWGGTGELFFGEGSRLTVL.

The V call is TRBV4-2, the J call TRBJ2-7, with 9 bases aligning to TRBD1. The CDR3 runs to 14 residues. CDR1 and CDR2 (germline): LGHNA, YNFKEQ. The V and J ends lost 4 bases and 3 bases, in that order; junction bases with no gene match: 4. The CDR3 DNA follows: TGTGCCAGCAGCCCCGTGGGACAGGGCTACGAGCAGTACTTC. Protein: CASSPVGQGYEQYF.

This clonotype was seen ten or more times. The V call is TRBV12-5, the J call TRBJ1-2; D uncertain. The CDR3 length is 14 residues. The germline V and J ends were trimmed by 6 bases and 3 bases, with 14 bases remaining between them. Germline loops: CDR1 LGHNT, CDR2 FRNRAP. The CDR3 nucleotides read TGTGCTAGTGGGCCGGACGGGCGGGACTATGGCTACACCTTC. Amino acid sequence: CASGPDGRDYGYTF.

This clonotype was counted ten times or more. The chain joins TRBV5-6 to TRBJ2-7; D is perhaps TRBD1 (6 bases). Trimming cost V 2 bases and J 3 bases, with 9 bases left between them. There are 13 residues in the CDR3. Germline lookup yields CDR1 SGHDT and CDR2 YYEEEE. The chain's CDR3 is CASSFRDNYEQYF. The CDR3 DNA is TGTGCCAGCAGCTTCCGGGACAACTACGAGCAGTACTTC. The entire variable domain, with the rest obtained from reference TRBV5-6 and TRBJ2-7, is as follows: DAGVTQSPTHLIKTRGQQVTLRCSPKSGHDTVSWYQQALGQGPQFIFQYYEEEERQRGNFPDRFSGHQFPNYSSELNVNALLLGDSALYLCASSFRDNYEQYFGPGTRLTVT.

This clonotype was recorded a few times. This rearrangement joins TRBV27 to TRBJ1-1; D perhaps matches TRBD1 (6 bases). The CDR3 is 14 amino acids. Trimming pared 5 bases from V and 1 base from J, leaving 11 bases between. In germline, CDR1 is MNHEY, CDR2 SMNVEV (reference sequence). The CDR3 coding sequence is TGTGCCAGCAGTCACATGGGACAGAACACTGAAGCTTTCTTT. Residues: CASSHMGQNTEAFF.

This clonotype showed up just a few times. The CDR3, as DNA: TGTGCCAGCAGCCCCGTACAGGGGATTTACAATGAGCAGTTCTTC. This codes for CASSPVQGIYNEQFF. The J gene is TRBJ2-1, the V gene TRBV9, with 7 bases aligning to TRBD1. CDR1 is SGDLS, CDR2 YYNGEE, per germline. J lost 4 bases, V lost 4 bases, and 8 bases had no gene match. CDR3 size: 15 residues.

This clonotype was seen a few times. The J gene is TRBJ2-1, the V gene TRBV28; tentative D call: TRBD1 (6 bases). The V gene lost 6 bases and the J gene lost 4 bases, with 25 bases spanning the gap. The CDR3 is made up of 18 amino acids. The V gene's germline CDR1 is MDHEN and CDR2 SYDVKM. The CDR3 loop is CASSPPPRDHREYNEQFF. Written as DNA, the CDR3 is TGTGCCAGCAGCCCCCCCCCCCGGGACCACAGGGAGTACAATGAGCAGTTCTTC.

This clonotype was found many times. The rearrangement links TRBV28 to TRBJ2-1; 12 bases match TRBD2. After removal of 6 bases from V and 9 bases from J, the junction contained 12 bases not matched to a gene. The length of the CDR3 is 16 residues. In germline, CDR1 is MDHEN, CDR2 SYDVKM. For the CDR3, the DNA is TGTGCCAGCAGAACTAGCGGGAGGCCCCTAGATATTGAGCAGTTCTTC. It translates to CASRTSGRPLDIEQFF.

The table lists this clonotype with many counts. CDR3 DNA sequence: TGTGCCAGCAGACAGGGGGCGCGAAGTGAAAAACTGTTTTTT. Translated: CASRQGARSEKLFF. The genes are TRBV12-3 or TRBV12-4 and TRBJ1-4, with 9 positions matching TRBD1. The CDR3 is 14 amino acids. The J segment lost 7 bases and the V segment lost 6 bases, leaving 6 bases of the junction unmatched.

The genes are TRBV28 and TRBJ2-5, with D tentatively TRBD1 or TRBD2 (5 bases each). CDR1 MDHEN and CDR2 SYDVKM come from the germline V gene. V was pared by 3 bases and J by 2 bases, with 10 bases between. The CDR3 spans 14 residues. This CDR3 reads CASSLGVIQETQYF. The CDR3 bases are TGTGCCAGCAGTTTGGGGGTTATTCAAGAGACCCAGTACTTC.

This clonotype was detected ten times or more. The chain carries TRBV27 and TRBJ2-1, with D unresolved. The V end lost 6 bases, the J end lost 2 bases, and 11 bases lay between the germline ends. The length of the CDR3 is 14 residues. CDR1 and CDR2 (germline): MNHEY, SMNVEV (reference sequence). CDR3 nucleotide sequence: TGTGCCAGCAGCAGCAGCGTAGCCTACAATGAGCAGTTCTTC. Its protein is CASSSSVAYNEQFF.

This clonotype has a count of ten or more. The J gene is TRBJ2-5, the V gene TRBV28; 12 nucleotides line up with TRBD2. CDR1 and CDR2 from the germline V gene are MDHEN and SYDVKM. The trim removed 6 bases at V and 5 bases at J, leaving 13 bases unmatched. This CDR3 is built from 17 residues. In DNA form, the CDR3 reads TGTGCCAGCAGCCCCATTACTAGCGGGAGGATCCGGGAGACCCAGTACTTC. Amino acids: CASSPITSGRIRETQYF. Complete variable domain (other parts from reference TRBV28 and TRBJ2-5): DVKVTQSSRYLVKRTGEKVFLECVQDMDHENMFWYRQDPGLGLRLIYFSYDVKMKEKGDIPEGYSVSREKKERFSLILESASTNQTSMYLCASSPITSGRIRETQYFGPGTRLLVL.

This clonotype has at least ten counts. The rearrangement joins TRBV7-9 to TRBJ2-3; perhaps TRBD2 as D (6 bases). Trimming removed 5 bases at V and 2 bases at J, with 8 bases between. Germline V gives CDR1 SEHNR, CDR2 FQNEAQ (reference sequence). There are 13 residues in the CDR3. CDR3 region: CASSGGYTDTQYF. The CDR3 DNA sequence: TGTGCCAGCAGCGGAGGGTACACAGATACGCAGTATTTT.

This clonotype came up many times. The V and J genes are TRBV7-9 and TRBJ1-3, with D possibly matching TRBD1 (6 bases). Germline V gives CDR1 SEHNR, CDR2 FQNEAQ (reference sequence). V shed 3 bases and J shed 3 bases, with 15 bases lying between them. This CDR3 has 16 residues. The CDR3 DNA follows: TGTGCCAGCAGCTTCACCTACCAGGGGAGTGGAAACACCATATATTTT. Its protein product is CASSFTYQGSGNTIYF.

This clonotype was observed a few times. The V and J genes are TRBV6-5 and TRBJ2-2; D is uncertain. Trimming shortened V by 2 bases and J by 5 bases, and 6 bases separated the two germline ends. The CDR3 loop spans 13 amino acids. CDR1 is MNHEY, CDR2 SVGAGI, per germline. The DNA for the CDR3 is TGTGCCAGCAGTTACGCCCTGACCGGGGAGCTGTTTTTT. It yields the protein CASSYALTGELFF.

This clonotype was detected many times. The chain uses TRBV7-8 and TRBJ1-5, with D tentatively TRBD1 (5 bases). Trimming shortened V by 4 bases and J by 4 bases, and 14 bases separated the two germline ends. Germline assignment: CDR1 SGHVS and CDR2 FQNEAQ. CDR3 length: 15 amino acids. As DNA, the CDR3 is TGTGCCAGCAGCTCGGGACTTCCGGAAAATCAGCCCCAGCATTTT. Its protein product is CASSSGLPENQPQHF.